This T cell receptor beta chain was identified during a study of blood T cell repertoires in COVID-19. Across the whole study: The United States, Italy and Spain were the sources of the acute and convalescent COVID-19 samples. In each case, the material was cDNA or gDNA derived from T cells, B-cell-depleted T cells, or PBMCs.

As handled by the study authors: Cell counts per sample came from amplifying reference gene primers. Method: immunoSEQ multiplex PCR; TCRdb's copy keeps in-frame clones and lacks some. Clone size and the V and J calls come from that table; the DNA yielded D and trimming. The sample yields more than 150,000 clones, 75% to 80% seen once. Germline CDR1 and CDR2: SGHNT and YYREEE (reference sequence). The CDR3 spans 14 residues. Deletions cut 0 bases from V and 3 bases from J, with 10 bases between. This clonotype was sampled from a woman aged 80 or over with acute or convalescent COVID-19. The sequenced material came from peripheral blood. The chain is built from TRBV5-4 and TRBJ2-7; a weak D match, TRBD1 (6 bases). CDR3 nucleotide sequence: TGTGCCAGCAGCTTGGAAGGGGGAGACTACGAGCAGTACTTC. Protein product: CASSLEGGDYEQYF.